These T cell receptor beta chains were read from a single sample in a study of T cells in pancreatic ductal adenocarcinoma. Here immunoSEQ multiplex PCR was the method, and the copy in TCRdb shows in-frame clones only, minus some. In the table there are approximately 97,000 clones, nearly 95% of which are singletons. Sequenced: PBMCs. All receptors come from a human donor with pancreatic ductal adenocarcinoma. Each CDR3 is given with its conserved first and last residue. Fields, in order: D gene, J gene, clone size, CDR3 length, V gene, CDR3 DNA, CDR3 protein. D genes are given only for firm matches. Only part of the rows carry a size: once, few, many, or a class if the clone is expanded.

d_gene: -
j_gene: TRBJ1-5
abundance: -
len: 13
v_gene: TRBV5-1
CDR3nt: TGCGCCAGCAGCTTAAAGGGGGATCAGCCCCAGCATTTT
CDR3aa: CASSLKGDQPQHF

d_gene: TRBD1
j_gene: TRBJ1-1
abundance: -
len: 14
v_gene: TRBV2
CDR3nt: TGTGCCAGCAGTGATCGGACAGGCTACACTGAAGCTTTCTTT
CDR3aa: CASSDRTGYTEAFF

d_gene: TRBD1
j_gene: TRBJ2-7
abundance: -
len: 13
v_gene: TRBV7-9
CDR3nt: TGTGCCAGCAGTTATACAGGGGTTTCCGAGCAGTACTTC
CDR3aa: CASSYTGVSEQYF

d_gene: -
j_gene: TRBJ1-3
abundance: -
len: 15
v_gene: TRBV29-1
CDR3nt: TGCAGCGTTGTCACCCAGGGAGGCTCTGGAAACACCATATATTTT
CDR3aa: CSVVTQGGSGNTIYF

d_gene: -
j_gene: TRBJ1-4
abundance: -
len: 16
v_gene: TRBV19
CDR3nt: TGTGCCAGTAGTATAGGACAGCCGGCAACTAATGAAAAACTGTTTTTT
CDR3aa: CASSIGQPATNEKLFF

d_gene: -
j_gene: TRBJ2-7
abundance: -
len: 14
v_gene: TRBV7-9
CDR3nt: TGTGCCAGCAGCTTAAAGGCGGGTGGGGTCGAGCAGTACTTC
CDR3aa: CASSLKAGGVEQYF

d_gene: TRBD2
j_gene: TRBJ2-3
abundance: -
len: 15
v_gene: TRBV4-2
CDR3nt: TGTGCCAGCAGCCAAGGACTAGCCGAATTGAGTACGCAGTATTTT
CDR3aa: CASSQGLAELSTQYF

d_gene: TRBD1
j_gene: TRBJ2-7
abundance: -
len: 19
v_gene: TRBV28
CDR3nt: TGTGCCAGCACCCGTACCGCGCGAAAGTGGGGGACAGGGGCTTACGAGCAGTACTTC
CDR3aa: CASTRTARKWGTGAYEQYF

d_gene: TRBD1
j_gene: TRBJ1-5
abundance: -
len: 16
v_gene: TRBV6-6
CDR3nt: TGTGCCAGCAGTAGGCAGGGGGCGAAAAGCAATCAGCCCCAGCATTTT
CDR3aa: CASSRQGAKSNQPQHF

d_gene: -
j_gene: TRBJ1-5
abundance: -
len: 15
v_gene: TRBV30
CDR3nt: TGTGCCTGGAGTGTAAGGGGTATCCTGCAACAGCCCCAGCATTTT
CDR3aa: CAWSVRGILQQPQHF

d_gene: TRBD1
j_gene: TRBJ1-5
abundance: -
len: 15
v_gene: TRBV28
CDR3nt: TGTGCCAGCAGCCTCAGGGGGATGGGCAATCAGCCCCAGCATTTT
CDR3aa: CASSLRGMGNQPQHF

d_gene: TRBD1
j_gene: TRBJ2-5
abundance: -
len: 15
v_gene: TRBV6-6
CDR3nt: TGTGCCAGCAGACCCGGGACAGGGGGAGAGAAGACCCAGTACTTC
CDR3aa: CASRPGTGGEKTQYF

d_gene: -
j_gene: TRBJ2-5
abundance: -
len: 13
v_gene: TRBV29-1
CDR3nt: TGCAGCGTTGATTCTACGGGGCAAGAGACCCAGTACTTC
CDR3aa: CSVDSTGQETQYF

d_gene: -
j_gene: TRBJ2-1
abundance: -
len: 13
v_gene: TRBV7-2
CDR3nt: TGTGCCAGCCGCGAAGGGGCCTACAATGAGCAGTTCTTC
CDR3aa: CASREGAYNEQFF

d_gene: -
j_gene: TRBJ2-1
abundance: once
len: 16
v_gene: TRBV10-3
CDR3nt: TGTGCCATCAGTGGCGGGATAGGCAGGGGGTTTGGTGAGCAGTTCTTC
CDR3aa: CAISGGIGRGFGEQFF

d_gene: TRBD1
j_gene: TRBJ1-3
abundance: -
len: 16
v_gene: TRBV4-1
CDR3nt: TGCGCCAGCAGCCAGAGAGTACAGGGGAGGGGAAACACCATATATTTT
CDR3aa: CASSQRVQGRGNTIYF

d_gene: -
j_gene: TRBJ1-4
abundance: -
len: 15
v_gene: TRBV5-6
CDR3nt: TGTGCCAGCAGCCACTGGACGGCGGGGGGTGAAAAACTGTTTTTT
CDR3aa: CASSHWTAGGEKLFF

d_gene: TRBD1
j_gene: TRBJ1-4
abundance: -
len: 15
v_gene: TRBV10-3
CDR3nt: TGTGCCATCAGTGAAGAACAGGGGACTAGGGAAAAACTGTTTTTT
CDR3aa: CAISEEQGTREKLFF

d_gene: -
j_gene: TRBJ2-3
abundance: -
len: 14
v_gene: TRBV11-2
CDR3nt: TGTGCCAGCAGCTTAGGACAGGTCGAGGATACGCAGTATTTT
CDR3aa: CASSLGQVEDTQYF